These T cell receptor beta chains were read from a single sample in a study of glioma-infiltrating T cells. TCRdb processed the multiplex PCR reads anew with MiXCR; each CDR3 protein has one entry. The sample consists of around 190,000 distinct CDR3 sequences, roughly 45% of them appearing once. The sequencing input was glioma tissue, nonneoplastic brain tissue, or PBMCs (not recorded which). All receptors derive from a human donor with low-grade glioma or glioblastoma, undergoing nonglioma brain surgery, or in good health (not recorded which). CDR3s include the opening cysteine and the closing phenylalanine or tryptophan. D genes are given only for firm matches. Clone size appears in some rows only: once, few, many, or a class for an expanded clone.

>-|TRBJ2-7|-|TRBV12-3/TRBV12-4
CASSSFGRLYEKYF
TGTGCCAGCAGTTCCTTCGGGAGACTCTACGAGAAGTACTTC
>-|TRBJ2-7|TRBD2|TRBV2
CASRRSGRERAEQYF
TGTGCCAGCAGAAGAAGTGGGCGGGAGCGAGCCGAGCAGTACTTC
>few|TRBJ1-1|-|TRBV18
CASSPNRDLEAFF
TGTGCCAGCTCACCTAACCGGGACCTCGAAGCTTTCTTT
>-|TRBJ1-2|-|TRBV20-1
CSDSLPRPGRNYGYTF
TGCAGTGATAGCCTGCCCCGCCCAGGGAGGAACTACGGCTACACCTTC
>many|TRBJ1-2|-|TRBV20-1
CSAAKDSNYGYTF
TGCAGTGCTGCCAAAGACAGTAACTATGGCTACACCTTC
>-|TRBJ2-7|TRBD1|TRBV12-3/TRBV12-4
CASSSDRVFYEQYF
TGTGCCAGCAGCTCCGACAGGGTGTTTTACGAGCAGTACTTC
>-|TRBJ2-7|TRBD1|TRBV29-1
CSVRPGQAITYEQYF
TGCAGCGTCCGTCCGGGACAGGCTATTACCTACGAGCAGTACTTC
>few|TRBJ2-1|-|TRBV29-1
CSVAQGSSYNEQFF
TGCAGCGTCGCTCAGGGGAGCTCCTACAATGAGCAGTTCTTC
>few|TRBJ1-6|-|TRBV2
CASSEEVSPLHF
TGTGCCAGCAGTGAGGAAGTTTCACCCCTCCACTTT
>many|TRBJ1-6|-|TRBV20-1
CSAINTPYNSPLHF
TGCAGTGCTATCAATACACCCTATAATTCACCCCTCCACTTT
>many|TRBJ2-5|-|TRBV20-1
CSAEHQETQYF
TGCAGTGCTGAACACCAAGAGACCCAGTACTTC
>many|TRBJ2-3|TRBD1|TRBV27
CASRYPGQECDTQYF
TGTGCCAGCAGATATCCGGGACAGGAGTGTGATACGCAGTATTTT
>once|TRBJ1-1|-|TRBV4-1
CARSRIRGSDTEAFF
TGCGCCAGAAGCCGCATCAGGGGTTCCGACACTGAAGCTTTCTTT
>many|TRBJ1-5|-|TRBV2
CASNGIGQPQHF
TGTGCCAGCAACGGAATAGGGCAGCCCCAGCATTTT
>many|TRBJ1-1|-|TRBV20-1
CSAWTGTGTEAFF
TGCAGTGCTTGGACCGGGACTGGAACTGAAGCTTTCTTT
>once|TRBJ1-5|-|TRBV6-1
CASSEGNNPQHF
TGTGCCAGCAGTGAAGGCAATAATCCCCAGCATTTT
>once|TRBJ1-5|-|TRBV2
CASSEALESGHNSNKPQHF
TGTGCCAGCAGTGAAGCGCTAGAGTCGGGACACAATAGCAATAAGCCCCAGCATTTT
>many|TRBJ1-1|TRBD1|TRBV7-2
CASSLTGVGTTEAFF
TGTGCCAGCAGCCTTACAGGGGTTGGTACCACTGAAGCTTTCTTT
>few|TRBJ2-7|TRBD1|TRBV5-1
CASSPQGISYEQYF
TGCGCCAGCAGCCCACAGGGGATCTCCTACGAGCAGTACTTC
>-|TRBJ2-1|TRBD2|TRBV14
CASSPGGNNEQFF
TGTGCCAGCAGCCCGGGAGGGAACAATGAGCAGTTCTTC
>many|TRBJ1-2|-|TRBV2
CASRGGNYGYTF
TGTGCCAGCAGGGGCGGAAACTATGGCTACACCTTC
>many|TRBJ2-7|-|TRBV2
CASSGTGGYEQYF
TGTGCCAGCAGTGGAACCGGGGGCTACGAGCAGTACTTC
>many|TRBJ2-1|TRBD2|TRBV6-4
CASSVLAGAGEQFF
TGTGCCAGCAGTGTACTAGCGGGAGCAGGTGAGCAGTTCTTC
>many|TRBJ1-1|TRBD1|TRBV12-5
CASGPLDRGTEAFF
TGTGCTAGTGGTCCCTTAGACAGGGGGACTGAAGCTTTCTTT
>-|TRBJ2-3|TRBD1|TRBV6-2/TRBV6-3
CASIYPGQGTDTQYF
TGTGCCAGCATTTACCCTGGACAGGGCACAGATACGCAGTATTTT
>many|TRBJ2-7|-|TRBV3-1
CASSLGRRDEQYF
TGTGCCAGCAGCCTTGGGAGACGGGACGAGCAGTACTTC
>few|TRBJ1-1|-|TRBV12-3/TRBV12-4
CASSFIAGTEAFF
TGTGCCAGCAGTTTTATCGCAGGCACTGAAGCTTTCTTT
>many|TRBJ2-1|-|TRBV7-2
CASSFGGYEQFF
TGTGCCAGCAGCTTCGGAGGATATGAGCAGTTCTTC
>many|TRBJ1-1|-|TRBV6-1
CASSAMYTEAFF
TGTGCCAGCAGTGCAATGTACACTGAAGCTTTCTTT
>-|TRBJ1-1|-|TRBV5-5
CASSWQMTEAFF
TGTGCCAGCAGCTGGCAAATGACTGAAGCTTTCTTT
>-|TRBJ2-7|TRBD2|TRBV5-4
CASRESGGNYEQYF
TGTGCCAGCAGAGAGAGCGGGGGGAACTACGAGCAGTACTTC
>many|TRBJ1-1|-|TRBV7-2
CASSRRSDTEAFF
TGTGCCAGCAGCCGGAGGTCTGACACTGAAGCTTTCTTT
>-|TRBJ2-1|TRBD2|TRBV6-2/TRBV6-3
CASSYIPLAGIGNDQFF
TGTGCCAGCAGTTACATCCCACTAGCGGGAATTGGCAATGATCAGTTCTTC
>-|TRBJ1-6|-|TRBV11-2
CASSQRDTHSPLHF
TGTGCCAGCAGCCAGCGGGACACCCATTCACCCCTCCACTTT
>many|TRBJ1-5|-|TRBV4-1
CASSQYLQQPQHF
TGCGCCAGCAGCCAATATTTGCAGCAGCCCCAGCATTTT
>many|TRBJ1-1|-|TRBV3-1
CASSQGYTEAFF
TGTGCCAGCAGCCAGGGTTACACTGAAGCTTTCTTT
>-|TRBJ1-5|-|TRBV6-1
CASSSQANQPKHF
TGTGCAAGCAGCTCTCAAGCCAATCAGCCCAAGCATTTT